The sequence of this T cell receptor (beta chain) was determined in a study of blood T cell repertoires in COVID-19. On the study more broadly: Researchers got acute and convalescent COVID-19 samples from the United States, Italy and Spain. T cells, B-cell-depleted T cells, or PBMCs provided the cDNA or gDNA that served as material.

The CDR3 extends over 14 amino acids. V dropped 2 bases and J dropped 4; count of bases not matched to a gene: 1. Germline CDR1 reads MNHEY; CDR2 reads SVGAGI. In the source study's methods: Estimation of nucleated cell counts was performed using reference gene primer amplification. Libraries were prepared by immunoSEQ multiplex PCR; TCRdb keeps only in-frame clonotypes and omits some of them. V and J calls and clone size follow that table, whereas D and trimming were derived from the DNA. The sample consists of tens of thousands of clones, about 80% of them appearing once. The sequence derives from a woman aged 55-70 years with acute or convalescent COVID-19. The sample taken for sequencing was peripheral blood. The rearrangement uses TRBV6-5 and TRBJ1-1, with 10 bases matching TRBD1. As DNA, the CDR3 is TGTGCCAGCAGTTACGGGACAGGGGCCACTGAAGCTTTCTTT. Its translation: CASSYGTGATEAFF.